These 26 T cell receptor beta chains originate from one sample sequenced in a study of blood T cell repertoires in COVID-19. Assay used: immunoSEQ multiplex PCR; TCRdb lists only in-frame clones, some missing. The data show 90,000 or so clones, around four fifths seen once. Material: peripheral blood. Receptors originate from a human donor in a cohort sampled during active COVID-19.

The chain recombines TRBV7-9 with TRBJ1-1; 7 bases align to TRBD1. Germline V gene data show CDR1 as SEHNR and CDR2 as FQNEAQ (reference sequence). The CDR3 runs 15 residues. J gave up 0 bases and V 5 bases, and 6 bases lay outside the gene matches. In nucleotides, the CDR3 is TGTGCCAGCAGCCCCAGGACAGGTTTGAACACTGAAGCTTTCTTT. As protein: CASSPRTGLNTEAFF.

This clone occurred once. V gene TRBV5-4 combines with J gene TRBJ2-1; 11 bases match TRBD2. Looked up from germline, CDR1 is SGHNT and CDR2 is YYREEE (reference sequence). The CDR3 covers 15 residues. Trimming at V came to 4 bases and at J to 4 bases, leaving 4 bases not matched to a gene. The CDR3 sequence is CASSQTSGKYNEQFF. The DNA of the CDR3 is TGTGCCAGCAGCCAGACTAGCGGGAAATACAATGAGCAGTTCTTC.

This chain links TRBV2 with TRBJ2-5; TRBD2 agrees at 11 bases. The germline V gene encodes CDR1 SNHLY and CDR2 FYNNEI. CDR3 length: 15 residues. The V gene end was trimmed by 7 bases and the J gene end by 5 bases; junction bases not matched to a gene: 9. This CDR3 is CASTEQLAGAETQYF. The CDR3 nucleotides are TGTGCCAGCACCGAGCAACTAGCGGGAGCTGAGACCCAGTACTTC.

The chain links TRBV20-1 to TRBJ1-1; TRBD1 might be the D (5 bases). The V gene lost 4 bases and the J gene lost 3 bases, with 6 bases spanning the gap. Germline CDR1 reads DFQATT; CDR2 reads SNEGSKA (reference sequence). The CDR3 length is 11 residues. CDR3 protein: CSAKGDTEAFF. The CDR3 bases are TGCAGTGCTAAAGGGGACACTGAAGCTTTCTTT.

This chain links TRBV7-8 with TRBJ1-5; D unclear. CDR1 is SGHVS and CDR2 is FQNEAQ in the germline V gene. V dropped 5 bases and J dropped 3 bases, with 5 bases sitting between them. This CDR3 has 12 residues. The CDR3 reads CASSLFNQPQHF. The CDR3 nucleotides are TGTGCCAGCAGCCTATTCAATCAGCCCCAGCATTTT.

The rearrangement uses TRBV7-9 and TRBJ1-2; no definite D call. Germline values: CDR1 SEHNR, CDR2 FQNEAQ (reference sequence). The CDR3 runs to 13 residues. V lost 3 bases and J lost 7, with 12 bases in between. In DNA form, the CDR3 reads TGTGCCAGCAGCTTTGACATGATCAGTGGCTACACCTTC. It codes for CASSFDMISGYTF.

This clone was seen once. The chain links TRBV18 to TRBJ2-1; tentatively, D is TRBD1 (6 bases). This CDR3 region has 16 residues. CDR1 KGHSH and CDR2 LQKENI come from the germline V gene. The ends were cut back, 6 bases at V and 2 bases at J, with 17 bases in the middle. CDR3 sequence: CASSQGTGLAYNEQFF. The CDR3 DNA sequence: TGTGCCAGCTCGCAGGGTACAGGGTTAGCCTACAATGAGCAGTTCTTC.

This chain connects TRBV4-3 to TRBJ2-3, with 9 bases identical to TRBD2. The V gene's germline CDR1 is LGHNA and CDR2 YSLEER. J gave up 2 bases and V 2 bases, and 11 bases lay outside the gene matches. The CDR3 has 18 residues. The DNA for the CDR3 is TGCGCCAGCAGCCAACCACCGGTGGCTAGCGGGGCCACAGATACGCAGTATTTT. This translates into CASSQPPVASGATDTQYF.

This clone turned up a few times. This rearrangement joins TRBV19 to TRBJ2-2; 11 nucleotides agree with TRBD2. Germline V CDR1 and CDR2: LNHDA, SQIVND (reference sequence). V shed 7 bases and J 7 bases; nucleotides not matched to a gene: 11. The CDR3 extends over 16 amino acids. CDR3 amino acids: CASKVGSGGALGELFF. CDR3 DNA sequence: TGTGCCAGTAAAGTGGGTAGCGGGGGGGCCCTCGGGGAGCTGTTTTTT.

The CDR3 DNA reads as TGCGCCAGCAGGTGGACAGGTATTTCGAACATTCAGTACTTC. Translation: CASRWTGISNIQYF. The J gene is TRBJ2-4, the V gene TRBV5-1, with TRBD1 matching 7 bases. CDR1 is SGHRS and CDR2 is YFSETQ in the germline V gene. This CDR3 has 14 residues. J lost 7 bases, V lost 5 bases, and 9 bases had no gene match.

The CDR3 loop reads CASSLFGQGTMYEQYF. The DNA for the CDR3 is TGTGCCAGCAGTTTATTCGGGCAGGGGACCATGTACGAGCAGTACTTC. This sequence joins TRBV28 and TRBJ2-7, with D tentatively TRBD1 (6 bases). V lost 1 base and J lost 4, with 17 bases in between. CDR3 length equals 16 residues. Germline values: CDR1 MDHEN, CDR2 SYDVKM.

The gene calls are TRBV5-1 and TRBJ2-3; D is perhaps TRBD2 (6 bases). The CDR3 loop spans 14 amino acids. Germline CDR1 reads SGHRS; CDR2 reads YFSETQ. The V end lost 4 bases, the J end lost 5 bases, and 14 bases lay between the germline ends. The CDR3 region has the DNA TGCGCCAGCAGCGTAGCGGTCGCACAAGATACGCAGTATTTT. Its protein is CASSVAVAQDTQYF. The whole variable domain, filled in from reference TRBV5-1 and TRBJ2-3, reads KAGVTQTPRYLIKTRGQQVTLSCSPISGHRSVSWYQQTPGQGLQFLFEYFSETQRNKGNFPGRFSGRQFSNSRSEMNVSTLELGDSALYLCASSVAVAQDTQYFGPGTRLTVL.

The J gene is TRBJ2-1, the V gene TRBV4-1; D may be TRBD2 (5 bases). With 0 bases removed from V and 5 bases from J, the gap between germline ends came to 11 bases. Germline V CDR1 and CDR2: MGHRA, YSYEKL. The CDR3 is 15 amino acids. CDR3 region: CASSQERGINNEQFF. CDR3 nucleotide sequence: TGCGCCAGCAGCCAAGAAAGAGGGATTAACAATGAGCAGTTCTTC.

V and J are TRBV24-1 and TRBJ2-7, with 9 bases identical to TRBD1. The V and J ends lost 3 bases and 3 bases, in that order; junction bases with no gene match: 2. Germline CDR1 KGHDR, CDR2 SFDVKD. The CDR3 length is 14 residues. The CDR3 sequence is CATSDQGQGYEQYF. DNA of the CDR3: TGTGCCACCAGTGATCAGGGACAGGGCTACGAGCAGTACTTC.

This clone appeared once. The rearrangement joins TRBV4-3 to TRBJ1-5; perhaps TRBD1 as D (5 bases). This CDR3 is built from 17 residues. In germline, CDR1 is LGHNA, CDR2 YSLEER. Trimming stripped 0 bases from V and 4 bases from J, with 16 bases between. CDR3 protein: CASSQDVGRAPNQPQHF. Written as DNA, the CDR3 is TGCGCCAGCAGCCAAGATGTGGGCAGGGCACCGAATCAGCCCCAGCATTTT.

This chain joins TRBV9 and TRBJ1-1, with D tentatively TRBD1 (5 bases). V was pared by 0 bases and J by 5 bases, with 14 bases between. Germline CDR1 is SGDLS and CDR2 is YYNGEE. CDR3 length equals 15 residues. CDR3 nucleotides: TGTGCCAGCAGCGTAGAGGCGGGGGATCGGACTGAAGCTTTCTTT. Translating gives CASSVEAGDRTEAFF.

The rearrangement links TRBV7-2 to TRBJ2-7; D might be TRBD1 (5 bases). Germline V lookup: CDR1 SGHTA, CDR2 FQGNSA. The CDR3 consists of 15 residues. V lost 4 bases to trimming and J lost 0 bases, with 13 bases between them. The CDR3 DNA sequence: TGTGCCAGCAGCTCTCAGGGCGTAAGCTCCTACGAGCAGTACTTC. Its protein is CASSSQGVSSYEQYF.

This chain links TRBV29-1 with TRBJ2-1; 11 bases line up with TRBD1. Germline V gives CDR1 SQVTM, CDR2 ANQGSEA. With V trimmed by 4 bases and J by 4 bases, 9 bases remained unmatched. The CDR3 contains 16 residues. CDR3 in DNA: TGCAGCGTTGGCAGATCCGGGACAGGGGGATACAATGAGCAGTTCTTC. Translation: CSVGRSGTGGYNEQFF.

The chain couples TRBV6-1 to TRBJ2-5, with 9 bases matching TRBD1. Germline-derived CDR1 and CDR2 are MNHNS and SASEGT. There are 15 residues in the CDR3. J gave up 5 bases and V 1 base, and 5 bases lay outside the gene matches. CDR3 in amino acids: CASSEGRQGGETQYF. The CDR3 bases are TGTGCCAGCAGTGAAGGTCGACAGGGGGGTGAGACCCAGTACTTC.

The V and J genes are TRBV5-4 and TRBJ1-2; unclear D gene. The CDR3 is 14 amino acids. V dropped 0 bases and J dropped 2 bases, with 8 bases sitting between them. Per the germline V gene, CDR1 is SGHNT and CDR2 is YYREEE (reference sequence). The CDR3 coding sequence is TGTGCCAGCAGCTTGGCCGGGTCAAACTATGGCTACACCTTC. It specifies CASSLAGSNYGYTF.

The chain combines TRBV20-1 with TRBJ2-7; D is unresolved. The V end lost 7 bases, the J end lost 3 bases, and 10 bases lay between the germline ends. Germline CDR1 is DFQATT and CDR2 is SNEGSKA (reference sequence). The CDR3 sequence is 11 residues long. CDR3 in amino acids: CSGRQLYEQYF. In nucleotides, the CDR3 is TGCAGTGGTCGTCAACTCTACGAGCAGTACTTC.

The chain joins TRBV5-1 to TRBJ1-3; the D gene is possibly TRBD1 (5 bases). The CDR3 has 16 amino acids. Trimming removed 6 bases at V and 3 bases at J, with 19 bases between. Germline lookup yields CDR1 SGHRS and CDR2 YFSETQ. The CDR3 DNA is TGCGCCAGCACCATGGGTTCAGTCGGGGGTGGAAACACCATATATTTT. This translates into CASTMGSVGGGNTIYF. Filled out from reference TRBV5-1 and TRBJ1-3, the complete variable domain reads KAGVTQTPRYLIKTRGQQVTLSCSPISGHRSVSWYQQTPGQGLQFLFEYFSETQRNKGNFPGRFSGRQFSNSRSEMNVSTLELGDSALYLCASTMGSVGGGNTIYFGEGSWLTVV.

This clone was counted once. V usage is TRBV18 and J usage is TRBJ2-6, with 8 bases matching TRBD1. With 4 bases clipped from V and 0 bases from J, the junction kept 5 bases outside the gene matches. Germline-derived CDR1 and CDR2 are KGHSH and LQKENI. The CDR3 has 17 residues. In DNA form, the CDR3 reads TGTGCCAGCTCACTAGGGACAGGATCCTCTGGGGCCAACGTCCTGACTTTC. This translates into CASSLGTGSSGANVLTF.

This clone was observed a single time. The chain employs TRBV5-6 and TRBJ2-7; the D gene is possibly TRBD2 (6 bases). The germline V gene encodes CDR1 SGHDT and CDR2 YYEEEE. The CDR3 has 15 amino acids. Trimming removed 6 bases from V and 1 base from J, with 17 bases in between. For the CDR3, the DNA is TGTGCCAGCACTATAGGTGGGGCGGGGTCCTACGAGCAGTACTTC. Translation gives CASTIGGAGSYEQYF.

The chain has TRBV7-9 and TRBJ2-4; no definite D call. Germline loops: CDR1 SEHNR, CDR2 FQNEAQ (reference sequence). This CDR3 region has 14 residues. The ends were cut back, 3 bases at V and 0 bases at J, with 6 bases in the middle. CDR3 nucleotide sequence: TGTGCCAGCAGCTTTTCGGGAGCCAAAAACATTCAGTACTTC. Translated, it gives CASSFSGAKNIQYF.

The table lists this clone with a count of one. V usage is TRBV25-1 and J usage is TRBJ1-6; 7 bases line up with TRBD1. The CDR3 is 15 residues long. The ends lost 6 bases at V and 0 bases at J; junction bases unmatched: 2. Germline V CDR1 and CDR2: MGHDK, SYGVNS. Written as DNA, the CDR3 is TGTGCCAGCAGGGGGGACAGCTCCTATAATTCACCCCTCCACTTT. Amino acids: CASRGDSSYNSPLHF.